This T cell receptor (beta chain) is drawn from a study of T cell changes during pregnancy in multiple sclerosis. Profiling relied on immunoSEQ multiplex PCR, and the TCRdb table lists in-frame clones only, not all of them. The table has some 41,000 clones, approximately 94% seen once. V dropped 7 bases and J dropped 2 bases, with 22 bases sitting between them. CDR1 is MNHEY, CDR2 SMNVEV, per germline (reference sequence). The CDR3 loop spans 17 amino acids. The chain is built from TRBV27 and TRBJ2-3; D ambiguous. The material was CD8+ T cells from peripheral blood mononuclear cells, obtained in the third trimester of pregnancy. The TCR originated in a female donor with multiple sclerosis, enrolled in a pregnancy study. The CDR3 coding sequence is TGTGCCAGCAACGCGCTCTCAAGCCATACCCCCACAGATACGCAGTATTTT. Protein: CASNALSSHTPTDTQYF.